The 4 T cell receptor beta chains below were found in one sample sequenced in a study of response to subunit inactivated influenza vaccine. Each CDR3 protein is one row after TCRdb ran MiXCR on the RT-PCR reads. The sample includes 500,000 to 550,000 distinct CDR3 sequences, under 30% seen only once; the top ten take about 3%. This sample also appeared in a second study, on T cells expressing NK-cell markers. That study reports: Making the TCR beta cDNA relied on 5'RACE template switching with UMIs.

The source material was CD4+ T cells sorted from PBMCs, sampled 11 to 12 days after vaccination. These receptors originate from a man aged 45-65 years who received an inactivated influenza vaccine.

J is TRBJ2-3 and V is TRBV5-4, with 9 bases aligning to TRBD2. V lost 0 bases to trimming and J lost 6 bases; unmatched junction nucleotides: 8. This CDR3 region has 16 residues. In germline, CDR1 is SGHNT, CDR2 YYREEE (reference sequence). For the CDR3, the DNA is TGTGCCAGCAGCTTGGCGGGCGGGAGGGCCGAGGATACGCAGTATTTT. This translates into CASSLAGGRAEDTQYF.

This clonotype was recorded many times. The rearrangement links TRBV29-1 to TRBJ1-4; TRBD1 matches 7 bases. Germline CDR1 reads SQVTM; CDR2 reads ANQGSEA. CDR3 length: 12 amino acids. With V trimmed by 6 bases and J by 7 bases, 5 bases remained unmatched. Here the CDR3 reads CSVAGTVEKLFF. The CDR3 DNA reads TGCAGCGTCGCCGGGACAGTTGAAAAACTGTTTTTT.

This clonotype showed up just a few times. The chain links TRBV7-8 to TRBJ2-1; 7 bases align to TRBD1. The CDR3 runs 16 residues. Germline assignment: CDR1 SGHVS and CDR2 FQNEAQ. Trimming at V came to 2 bases and at J to 4 bases, leaving 8 bases not matched to a gene. This CDR3 is CASSLPRDRRYNEQFF. In DNA form, the CDR3 reads TGTGCCAGCAGCTTACCCCGGGACAGAAGATACAATGAGCAGTTCTTC.

J is TRBJ2-7 and V is TRBV7-2; 9 bases are shared with TRBD2. This CDR3 comprises 12 residues. The V and J ends lost 5 bases and 7 bases, in that order; junction bases with no gene match: 3. Germline CDR1 reads SGHTA; CDR2 reads FQGNSA. Written as DNA, the CDR3 is TGTGCCAGCAGCGTGACTAGCGGTGAGCAGTACTTC. As protein: CASSVTSGEQYF.